A single sample is the source of the 10 T cell receptor beta chains below, sequenced in a study of PD-1 blockade in classical Hodgkin lymphoma (dated by TCRdb to 2018 to 2020). Taken with the paper, the label for time point translates to: cycle 2 day 1 (C2D1) of nivolumab. Every trial patient had relapsed after autologous stem cell transplantation, and cohorts A, B and C differed in prior brentuximab vedotin exposure. Libraries were made using the immunoSEQ multiplex PCR assay. Not all clones reach the TCRdb copy of this immuneACCESS table, which keeps in-frame sequences only. Checked studies attribute under half of the gap to unresolved V genes and leave the rest unexplained. In all, the sample holds roughly 140,000 clones, and 78% of those were seen once. Roughly 9.2% of the sample goes to the ten largest clones. The sequences come from peripheral blood mononuclear cells (PBMCs), collected before the second cycle of nivolumab. Receptors were obtained from a human donor with classical Hodgkin lymphoma.

CDR3 bases: TGCGCCAGCAGCTTTTCCATTTATGGGGGTGGGGACCTCTCTGGGGCCAACGTCCTGACTTTC. Its translation is CASSFSIYGGGDLSGANVLTF. This chain joins TRBV5-1 and TRBJ2-6; D is possibly TRBD1 or TRBD2 (5 bases each). CDR3 length equals 21 residues. Trimming cost V 2 bases and J 0 bases, with 24 bases left between them. Per the germline V gene, CDR1 is SGHRS and CDR2 is YFSETQ.

The chain employs TRBV7-2 and TRBJ1-6, with 7 bases that match TRBD1. Per germline, CDR1 SGHTA and CDR2 FQGNSA. Trimming cost V 7 bases and J 4 bases; bases outside gene matches: 4. CDR3 length equals 14 residues. CDR3: CASTGTEYNSPLHF. The CDR3 nucleotides read TGTGCCAGCACCGGGACAGAATATAATTCACCCCTCCACTTT.

This clone came up a few times. The same CDR3 can be traced to other DNA sequences in this sample. V gene TRBV29-1 combines with J gene TRBJ1-3; 7 bases align to TRBD1. J was trimmed by 0 bases and V by 3 bases; bases with no gene match: 2. The CDR3 consists of 14 residues. Germline V gene lookup returns CDR1 SQVTM and CDR2 ANQGSEA. CDR3 nucleotides: TGCAGCGTTGATAGGGGGCTCTCTGGAAACACCATATATTTT. This translates into CSVDRGLSGNTIYF. The variable domain in full, completed from reference TRBV29-1 and TRBJ1-3, reads SAVISQKPSRDICQRGTSLTIQCQVDSQVTMMFWYRQQPGQSLTLIATANQGSEATYESGFVIDKFPISRPNLTFSTLTVSNMSPEDSSIYLCSVDRGLSGNTIYFGEGSWLTVV.

This chain links TRBV27 with TRBJ1-1; unclear D gene. CDR1 and CDR2 from the germline V gene are MNHEY and SMNVEV (reference sequence). V was shortened by 2 bases and J by 0 bases, with 7 bases between the two germline ends. The CDR3 runs to 14 residues. In DNA, the CDR3 is TGTGCCAGCAGTTTAGTAGGGCTGAACACTGAAGCTTTCTTT. This sequence encodes CASSLVGLNTEAFF.

The chain recombines TRBV5-4 with TRBJ2-5; maybe TRBD1 (5 bases). Germline V CDR1 and CDR2: SGHNT, YYREEE (reference sequence). Trimming stripped 0 bases from V and 2 bases from J, with 11 bases between. This CDR3 region has 15 residues. CDR3 region: CASSLGGQQQETQYF. For the CDR3, the DNA is TGTGCCAGCAGCTTGGGTGGACAACAACAAGAGACCCAGTACTTC. Full variable domain (outside the CDR3, taken from reference TRBV5-4 and TRBJ2-5): ETGVTQSPTHLIKTRGQQVTLRCSSQSGHNTVSWYQQALGQGPQFIFQYYREEENGRGNFPPRFSGLQFPNYSSELNVNALELDDSALYLCASSLGGQQQETQYFGPGTRLLVL.

This rearrangement joins TRBV7-2 to TRBJ2-7; maybe TRBD2 (6 bases). The V and J ends lost 1 base and 7 bases respectively, with 14 bases between them. The CDR3 loop spans 14 amino acids. Germline CDR1 is SGHTA and CDR2 is FQGNSA. This chain's CDR3 is CASSLVAGPTEQYF. The CDR3 DNA reads TGTGCCAGCAGCTTAGTTGCGGGACCTACGGAGCAGTACTTC.

This chain uses TRBV11-2 with TRBJ1-1, with 7 nucleotides matching TRBD1. The CDR3 consists of 14 residues. Losses at the gene ends were 5 bases for V and 3 bases for J; bases not matched to a gene: 6. CDR1 and CDR2 (germline): SGHAT, FQNNGV. The CDR3 protein is CASSQRQGDTEAFF. The CDR3 nucleotides are TGTGCCAGCAGCCAACGACAGGGAGACACTGAAGCTTTCTTT.

V is TRBV9 and J is TRBJ1-2, with D possibly matching TRBD1 (5 bases). This CDR3 is built from 13 residues. V lost 3 bases and J 5 bases, leaving 11 bases between the germline ends. Germline loops: CDR1 SGDLS, CDR2 YYNGEE. CDR3 residues: CASSERGGYGYTF. CDR3 bases: TGTGCCAGCAGCGAGAGGGGAGGGTATGGCTACACCTTC. The whole variable domain, filled in from reference TRBV9 and TRBJ1-2, reads DSGVTQTPKHLITATGQRVTLRCSPRSGDLSVYWYQQSLDQGLQFLIQYYNGEERAKGNILERFSAQQFPDLHSELNLSSLELGDSALYFCASSERGGYGYTFGSGTRLTVV.

The chain couples TRBV4-3 to TRBJ2-7; 12 positions match TRBD2. Trimming removed 3 bases from V and 4 bases from J; junction bases left unmatched: 4. Germline V gene sequence: CDR1 LGHNA, CDR2 YSLEER. The CDR3 is 15 residues long. This CDR3 reads CASSQGLAGGYEQYF. The CDR3 coding sequence is TGCGCCAGCAGCCAGGGGCTAGCGGGAGGGTACGAGCAGTACTTC.

The rearrangement uses TRBV7-3 and TRBJ2-1, with 9 bases that match TRBD2. There are 13 residues in the CDR3. Trimming cost V 6 bases and J 10 bases; bases outside gene matches: 7. CDR1 is SGHTA and CDR2 is FQGTGA in the germline V gene. The CDR3, as DNA: TGTGCCAGCAGTCACGGACTAGCGAGGGAGCAGTTCTTC. It codes for CASSHGLAREQFF. The whole variable domain, remainder taken from reference TRBV7-3 and TRBJ2-1, is GAGVSQTPSNKVTEKGKYVELRCDPISGHTALYWYRQSLGQGPEFLIYFQGTGAADDSGLPNDRFFAVRPEGSVSTLKIQRTERGDSAVYLCASSHGLAREQFFGPGTRLTVL.